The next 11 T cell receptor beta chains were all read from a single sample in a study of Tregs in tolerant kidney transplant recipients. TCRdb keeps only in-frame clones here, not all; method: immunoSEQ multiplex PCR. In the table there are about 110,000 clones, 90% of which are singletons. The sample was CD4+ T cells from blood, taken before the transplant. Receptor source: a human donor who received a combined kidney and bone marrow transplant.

The CDR3 bases are TGTGCCAGCACTACTAGCGGGTACTCCTACGAGCAGTACTTC. Translated, it gives CASTTSGYSYEQYF. This chain connects TRBV7-9 to TRBJ2-7, with 9 bases matching TRBD2. This CDR3 region has 14 residues. Germline V gives CDR1 SEHNR, CDR2 FQNEAQ (reference sequence). The J segment lost 0 bases and the V segment lost 7 bases, leaving 4 bases of the junction unmatched.

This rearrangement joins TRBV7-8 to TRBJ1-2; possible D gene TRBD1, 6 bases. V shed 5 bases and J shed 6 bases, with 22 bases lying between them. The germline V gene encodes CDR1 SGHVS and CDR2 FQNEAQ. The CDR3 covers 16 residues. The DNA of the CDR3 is TGTGCCAGCAGCACCCCGAAGGGGGGGCGGCAAGATGGCTACACCTTC. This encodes CASSTPKGGRQDGYTF.

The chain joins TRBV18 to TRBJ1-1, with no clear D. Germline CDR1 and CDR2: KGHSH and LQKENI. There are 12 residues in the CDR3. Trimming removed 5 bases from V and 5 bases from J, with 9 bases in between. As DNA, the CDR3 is TGTGCCAGCTCAGTTACCAGGACTGAAGCTTTCTTT. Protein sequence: CASSVTRTEAFF.

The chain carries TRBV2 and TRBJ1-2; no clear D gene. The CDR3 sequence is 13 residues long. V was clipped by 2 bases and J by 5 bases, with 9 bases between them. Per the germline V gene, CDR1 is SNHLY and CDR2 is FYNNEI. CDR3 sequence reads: CASSETAAYGYTF. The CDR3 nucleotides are TGTGCCAGCAGTGAAACAGCAGCTTATGGCTACACCTTC. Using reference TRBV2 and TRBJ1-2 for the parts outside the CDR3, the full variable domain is EPEVTQTPSHQVTQMGQEVILRCVPISNHLYFYWYRQILGQKVEFLVSFYNNEISEKSEIFDDQFSVERPDGSNFTLKIRSTKLEDSAMYFCASSETAAYGYTFGSGTRLTVV.

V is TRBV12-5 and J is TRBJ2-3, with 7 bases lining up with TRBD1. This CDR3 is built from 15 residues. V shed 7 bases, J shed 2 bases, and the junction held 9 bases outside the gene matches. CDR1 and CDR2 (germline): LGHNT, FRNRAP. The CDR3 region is CASAPPTGNTDTQYF. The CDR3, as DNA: TGTGCTAGTGCCCCGCCGACAGGGAACACAGATACGCAGTATTTT.

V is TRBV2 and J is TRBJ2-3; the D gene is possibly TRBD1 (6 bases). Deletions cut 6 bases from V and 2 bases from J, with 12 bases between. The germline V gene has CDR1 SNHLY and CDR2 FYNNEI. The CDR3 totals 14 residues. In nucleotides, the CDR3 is TGTGCCAGCAGCTTACCAGGGGCCACAGATACGCAGTATTTT. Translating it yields CASSLPGATDTQYF.

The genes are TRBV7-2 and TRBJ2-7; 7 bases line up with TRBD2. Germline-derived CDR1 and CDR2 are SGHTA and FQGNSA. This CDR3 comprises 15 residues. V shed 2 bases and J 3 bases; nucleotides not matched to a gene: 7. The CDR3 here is CASSLNPSGSYEQYF. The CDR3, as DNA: TGTGCCAGCAGCTTAAATCCTAGCGGAAGCTACGAGCAGTACTTC.

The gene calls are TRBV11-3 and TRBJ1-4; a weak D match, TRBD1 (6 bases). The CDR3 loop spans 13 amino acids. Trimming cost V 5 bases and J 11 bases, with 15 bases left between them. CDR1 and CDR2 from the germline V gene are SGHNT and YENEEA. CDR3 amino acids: CASSQTRTGKLFF. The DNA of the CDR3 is TGTGCCAGCAGCCAAACCAGAACAGGGAAACTGTTTTTT.

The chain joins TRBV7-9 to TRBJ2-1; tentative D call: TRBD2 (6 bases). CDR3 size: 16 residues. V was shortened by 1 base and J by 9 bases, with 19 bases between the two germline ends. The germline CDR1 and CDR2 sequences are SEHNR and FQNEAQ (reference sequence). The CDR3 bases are TGTGCCAGCAGCTTAGGTGGGGGGATCACTTGGGGTGAGCAGTTCTTC. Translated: CASSLGGGITWGEQFF.

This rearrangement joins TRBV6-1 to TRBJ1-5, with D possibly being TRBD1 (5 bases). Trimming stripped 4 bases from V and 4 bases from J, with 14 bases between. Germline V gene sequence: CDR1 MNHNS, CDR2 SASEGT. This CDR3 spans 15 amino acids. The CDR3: CASSGQRGLNQPQHF. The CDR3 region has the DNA TGTGCCAGCAGTGGACAGCGGGGTTTGAATCAGCCCCAGCATTTT.

CDR3 sequence: CASSEALVGGAAKNIQYF. For the CDR3, the DNA is TGTGCCAGCAGTGAAGCGCTTGTAGGGGGGGCGGCCAAAAACATTCAGTACTTC. This sequence joins TRBV6-1 and TRBJ2-4; maybe TRBD2 (7 bases). This CDR3 has 18 amino acids. The V gene's germline CDR1 is MNHNS and CDR2 SASEGT. Trimming removed 0 bases from V and 1 base from J, with 16 bases in between.